These 20 T cell receptor beta chains came from one sample sequenced in a study of cytomegalovirus exposure and HLA in healthy donors. Use of 60 Vbeta and 13 Jbeta primers characterized the PCR. The repertoire was sequenced with immunoSEQ multiplex PCR; TCRdb's copy has only in-frame clones and lacks some. The table has around 210,000 clones, about 81% seen once. The sequenced material came from PBMCs. These receptors were taken from a woman between 40 and 50 years old in good health and CMV-seronegative.

This chain links TRBV4-2 with TRBJ2-3; 7 bases are a match to TRBD2. The J segment lost 2 bases and the V segment lost 4 bases, leaving 15 bases of the junction unmatched. Germline-derived CDR1 and CDR2 are LGHNA and YNFKEQ. CDR3 size: 18 residues. This CDR3 is CASSPRSLAAIDTDTQYF. CDR3 nucleotides: TGTGCCAGCAGCCCCAGGTCGCTAGCGGCCATTGACACAGATACGCAGTATTTT.

The DNA for the CDR3 is TGTGCCTGGAGTGGGAAGGCTAGCGGGACCAATGAGCAGTTCTTC. Translating gives CAWSGKASGTNEQFF. The chain combines TRBV30 with TRBJ2-1; 9 bases fit TRBD2. Germline lookup yields CDR1 GTSNPN and CDR2 SVGIG (reference sequence). The V and J ends lost 1 base and 6 bases, in that order; junction bases with no gene match: 7. This CDR3 contains 15 residues.

This chain uses TRBV6-5 with TRBJ1-1, with a possible D match to TRBD1 (5 bases). This CDR3 has 13 residues. The V gene's germline CDR1 is MNHEY and CDR2 SVGAGI. V was shortened by 0 bases and J by 7 bases, with 9 bases between the two germline ends. CDR3: CASSYSSRGEAFF. As DNA, the CDR3 is TGTGCCAGCAGTTACTCATCAAGGGGTGAAGCTTTCTTT.

The V gene is TRBV5-4, the J gene TRBJ2-7; D may be TRBD1 (7 bases). Trimming shortened V by 4 bases and J by 0 bases, and 17 bases separated the two germline ends. CDR3 size: 16 residues. The V gene's germline CDR1 is SGHNT and CDR2 YYREEE (reference sequence). The CDR3 DNA follows: TGTGCCAGCAGCCCTGGCGGGACAGCGAGCTCCTACGAGCAGTACTTC. It is translated as CASSPGGTASSYEQYF.

The V and J genes are TRBV19 and TRBJ2-5, with D perhaps TRBD2 (6 bases). Germline V gene sequence: CDR1 LNHDA, CDR2 SQIVND (reference sequence). This CDR3 has 15 residues. V was clipped by 4 bases and J by 5 bases, with 17 bases between them. CDR3 amino acids: CASSTAAGPWETQYF. The CDR3 DNA sequence: TGTGCCAGTAGTACCGCAGCGGGCCCATGGGAGACCCAGTACTTC.

This chain connects TRBV10-1 to TRBJ2-3, with a possible D match to TRBD1 (6 bases). V gave up 9 bases and J gave up 4 bases, with 14 bases separating them. Germline V lookup: CDR1 WNHNN, CDR2 SYGVQD (reference sequence). The CDR3 contains 13 residues. Here the CDR3 reads CARTGKAADTQYF. The CDR3 region has the DNA TGCGCCAGGACAGGCAAAGCCGCAGATACGCAGTATTTT.

The gene calls are TRBV19 and TRBJ1-5; maybe TRBD1 (5 bases). V shed 7 bases and J shed 0 bases, with 13 bases lying between them. The CDR3 spans 15 residues. The germline V gene has CDR1 LNHDA and CDR2 SQIVND (reference sequence). In DNA, the CDR3 is TGTGCCAGTACCATGACAGATTATAGCAATCAGCCCCAGCATTTT. Translated: CASTMTDYSNQPQHF.

This chain uses TRBV7-3 with TRBJ2-3, with TRBD2 matching 11 bases. The CDR3 spans 15 residues. V trimming: 5 bases; J trimming: 2 bases; junction bases outside the gene matches: 3. The germline V gene encodes CDR1 SGHTA and CDR2 FQGTGA. In nucleotides, the CDR3 is TGTGCCAGCAGCCGACTAGCGGGACCCACAGATACGCAGTATTTT. Its protein product is CASSRLAGPTDTQYF.

The genes are TRBV11-3 and TRBJ2-7, with D hard to call. V gave up 2 bases and J gave up 4 bases, with 9 bases separating them. The CDR3 spans 13 residues. The germline gives CDR1 SGHNT, CDR2 YENEEA. CDR3 sequence: CASSLYRGYEQYF. CDR3 in DNA: TGTGCCAGCAGCTTATATCGAGGTTACGAGCAGTACTTC.

V usage is TRBV11-3 and J usage is TRBJ2-1, with 8 bases that match TRBD2. CDR1 is SGHNT, CDR2 YENEEA, per germline. J was trimmed by 0 bases and V by 0 bases; bases with no gene match: 1. CDR3 length: 16 residues. The CDR3 sequence: CASSLEGTSSYNEQFF. The CDR3 region has the DNA TGTGCCAGCAGCTTAGAGGGGACTAGCTCCTACAATGAGCAGTTCTTC.

This clone showed up just a few times. The gene calls are TRBV5-6 and TRBJ2-7, with TRBD1 as a possible D gene (5 bases). The ends were cut back, 0 bases at V and 4 bases at J, with 8 bases in the middle. This CDR3 has 13 residues. Germline CDR1 is SGHDT and CDR2 is YYEEEE. CDR3 protein: CASSLVDRYEQYF. In nucleotides, the CDR3 is TGTGCCAGCAGCTTGGTAGACAGATACGAGCAGTACTTC. Full variable domain (rest looked up from reference TRBV5-6 and TRBJ2-7): DAGVTQSPTHLIKTRGQQVTLRCSPKSGHDTVSWYQQALGQGPQFIFQYYEEEERQRGNFPDRFSGHQFPNYSSELNVNALLLGDSALYLCASSLVDRYEQYFGPGTRLTVT.

The gene calls are TRBV27 and TRBJ2-7, with D maybe TRBD2 (5 bases). The CDR3 sequence is 13 residues long. From germline, CDR1 is MNHEY and CDR2 SMNVEV (reference sequence). V lost 5 bases and J lost 3, with 11 bases in between. CDR3 nucleotide sequence: TGTGCCAGCAGTCCCGGTGCGGGCTACGAGCAGTACTTC. The encoded protein is CASSPGAGYEQYF.

V is TRBV6-6 and J is TRBJ1-3; D is perhaps TRBD1 (6 bases). The V gene lost 5 bases and the J gene lost 4 bases, with 15 bases spanning the gap. The CDR3 is 15 residues long. In germline, CDR1 is MNHNY, CDR2 SVGAGI (reference sequence). The chain's CDR3 is CASSQQGVGGNTIYF. In DNA form, the CDR3 reads TGTGCCAGCAGTCAACAGGGAGTGGGAGGAAACACCATATATTTT.

This chain joins TRBV10-2 and TRBJ2-1, with 8 bases identical to TRBD2. CDR3 length equals 19 residues. V trimming: 0 bases; J trimming: 0 bases; junction bases outside the gene matches: 10. CDR1 is WSHSY, CDR2 SAAADI, per germline. The CDR3 bases are TGCGCCAGCAGTGAGTCGTTACTAGCGGCGGGAAGCTCCTACAATGAGCAGTTCTTC. Translating it yields CASSESLLAAGSSYNEQFF.

V and J are TRBV2 and TRBJ2-2, with D possibly being TRBD2 (5 bases). The germline gives CDR1 SNHLY, CDR2 FYNNEI. CDR3 length: 14 residues. V was clipped by 7 bases and J by 0 bases, with 9 bases between them. The CDR3 bases are TGTGCCAGCACCTTACTAGCGAACACCGGGGAGCTGTTTTTT. It translates to CASTLLANTGELFF.

The rearrangement links TRBV9 to TRBJ2-3; 9 bases agree with TRBD1. The CDR3 spans 15 residues. CDR1 is SGDLS and CDR2 is YYNGEE in the germline V gene. Losses at the gene ends were 3 bases for V and 2 bases for J; bases not matched to a gene: 4. DNA for the CDR3: TGTGCCAGCAGCGGGGGACAGGGAATCACAGATACGCAGTATTTT. Translating it yields CASSGGQGITDTQYF.

This clone was detected only once. The rearrangement links TRBV11-2 to TRBJ2-5; D is perhaps TRBD2 (7 bases). Germline V lookup: CDR1 SGHAT, CDR2 FQNNGV. Trimming left V 1 base short and J 0 bases short, with 12 bases between. The CDR3 loop spans 16 amino acids. In DNA, the CDR3 is TGTGCCAGCAGCTTAGGGGGGCTAGCGGACCAAGAGACCCAGTACTTC. As protein: CASSLGGLADQETQYF.

The table lists this clone with a count of one. This chain connects TRBV29-1 to TRBJ2-5, with 7 bases fitting TRBD1. The J call may be mistaken, given a closer DNA end match to TRBJ2-7. CDR1 SQVTM and CDR2 ANQGSEA come from the germline V gene. This CDR3 spans 13 amino acids. DNA of the CDR3: TGCAGCGTCCTGACAGGGTGGTCCTACGAGCAGTACTTC. Translated, it gives CSVLTGWSYEQYF.

The chain combines TRBV4-1 with TRBJ1-1; D remains unclear. Germline V gives CDR1 MGHRA, CDR2 YSYEKL. The V end lost 2 bases, the J end lost 0 bases, and 10 bases lay between the germline ends. The CDR3 has 15 residues. In nucleotides, the CDR3 is TGCGCCAGCAGCCAACAGATACGATTGAACACTGAAGCTTTCTTT. Translation: CASSQQIRLNTEAFF.

The CDR3 nucleotides read TGCAGCAGTATCGGAGCAAACTATGGCTACACCTTC. It yields the protein CSSIGANYGYTF. The chain joins TRBV29-1 to TRBJ1-2; D is ambiguous. V gave up 8 bases and J gave up 2 bases, with 12 bases separating them. Germline values: CDR1 SQVTM, CDR2 ANQGSEA. The CDR3 has 12 amino acids. Supplemented by reference TRBV29-1 and TRBJ1-2, the full variable domain reads SAVISQKPSRDICQRGTSLTIQCQVDSQVTMMFWYRQQPGQSLTLIATANQGSEATYESGFVIDKFPISRPNLTFSTLTVSNMSPEDSSIYLCSSIGANYGYTFGSGTRLTVV.